The 17 T cell receptor beta chains below all came from one sample that was sequenced in a study of T cell responses to AZD1222 COVID-19 vaccine. Generated by immunoSEQ multiplex PCR, the TCRdb table keeps only in-frame clones and is missing some. There are more than 110,000 clones in the sample; 85% to 90% occur only once, and around 3.3% lies in the top ten. Source: peripheral blood, taken on day 0 of AZD1222 vaccination. The source of these receptors is an adult in good health.

The rearrangement uses TRBV5-4 and TRBJ1-1; D unresolved. Germline V gives CDR1 SGHNT, CDR2 YYREEE (reference sequence). V lost 0 bases and J lost 7, with 13 bases in between. The CDR3 is 14 amino acids. The DNA of the CDR3 is TGTGCCAGCAGCTTGGCAGGCCCGCGGGGTGAAGCTTTCTTT. As protein: CASSLAGPRGEAFF.

The chain combines TRBV4-3 with TRBJ1-6; no reliable D call. CDR1 LGHNA and CDR2 YSLEER come from the germline V gene. The CDR3 has 15 amino acids. V shed 1 base and J shed 5 bases, with 9 bases lying between them. The CDR3 region has the DNA TGCGCCAGCAGCCAAGGAAGGGAGGATAATTCACCCCTCCACTTT. Protein product: CASSQGREDNSPLHF.

The chain uses TRBV7-7 and TRBJ2-5, with D perhaps matching TRBD1 (6 bases). The CDR3 has 15 amino acids. Trimming cost V 5 bases and J 0 bases, with 13 bases left between them. Germline V gene sequence: CDR1 SSHAT, CDR2 FNYEAQ (reference sequence). The CDR3 DNA is TGTGCCAGCAGCCCGGGTGGGGGCTACCAAGAGACCCAGTACTTC. Protein sequence: CASSPGGGYQETQYF.

The chain employs TRBV18 and TRBJ2-3; D uncertain. Germline loops: CDR1 KGHSH, CDR2 LQKENI. There are 12 residues in the CDR3. Trimming removed 6 bases at V and 2 bases at J, with 6 bases between. The CDR3 loop is CASSSTTDTQYF. DNA for the CDR3: TGTGCCAGCTCCTCAACCACAGATACGCAGTATTTT.

The rearrangement links TRBV7-2 to TRBJ1-5; 9 bases match TRBD1. The V segment lost 2 bases and the J segment 6 bases; nucleotides outside the gene matches: 5. From germline, CDR1 is SGHTA and CDR2 FQGNSA. CDR3 length equals 15 residues. CDR3 nucleotides: TGTGCCAGCAGCTTACGGACAGGGGACGGTCAGCCCCAGCATTTT. This sequence encodes CASSLRTGDGQPQHF.

This clone was observed a few times. The CDR3 nucleotides read TGTGCCTGGAGTGTCCGGATAGGACAGGGGAACACTGAAGCTTTCTTT. Its translation is CAWSVRIGQGNTEAFF. This rearrangement joins TRBV30 to TRBJ1-1, with TRBD1 identical over 8 bases. Germline-derived CDR1 and CDR2 are GTSNPN and SVGIG (reference sequence). After removal of 0 bases from V and 1 base from J, the junction contained 7 bases not matched to a gene. The CDR3 totals 16 residues.

This clone was detected a few times. The genes are TRBV7-8 and TRBJ2-4, with TRBD2 as a possible D gene (5 bases). From germline, CDR1 is SGHVS and CDR2 FQNEAQ. This CDR3 contains 13 residues. Trimming took 5 bases from V and 6 from J, leaving 11 bases between them. In nucleotides, the CDR3 is TGTGCCAGCAGCGCCTCCGGGGTAAACATTCAGTACTTC. This sequence encodes CASSASGVNIQYF.

V gene TRBV21-1 combines with J gene TRBJ1-5. TRBV21-1 is tagged as a pseudogene. The CDR3 is 14 residues long. The CDR3 sequence is CASRWDPSNQPQHF. The CDR3 bases are TGTGCCAGCAGGTGGGACCCCTCGAATCAGCCCCAGCATTTT.

This clone appeared once. V is TRBV2 and J is TRBJ2-1; D gene ambiguous. Germline-derived CDR1 and CDR2 are SNHLY and FYNNEI. The CDR3 covers 12 residues. Trimming shortened V by 4 bases and J by 7 bases, and 8 bases separated the two germline ends. CDR3 in amino acids: CASSALENEQFF. In DNA, the CDR3 is TGTGCCAGCAGTGCCCTAGAAAATGAGCAGTTCTTC.

The gene calls are TRBV30 and TRBJ2-2; TRBD1 aligns across 12 bases. Looked up from germline, CDR1 is GTSNPN and CDR2 is SVGIG (reference sequence). The V gene end was trimmed by 4 bases and the J gene end by 7 bases; junction bases not matched to a gene: 7. CDR3 length equals 15 residues. As DNA, the CDR3 is TGTGCCTGGAACTCGGGACAGGGGGCGTACGGGGAGCTGTTTTTT. Translation: CAWNSGQGAYGELFF.

The V gene is TRBV9, the J gene TRBJ2-1; 8 bases map to TRBD2. The trim removed 0 bases at V and 3 bases at J, leaving 2 bases unmatched. Germline values: CDR1 SGDLS, CDR2 YYNGEE. The CDR3 extends over 15 amino acids. CDR3 residues: CASSVESGSYNEQFF. CDR3 coding DNA: TGTGCCAGCAGCGTAGAAAGCGGGAGCTACAATGAGCAGTTCTTC.

V and J are TRBV25-1 and TRBJ1-4, with D possibly matching TRBD1 (5 bases). Germline V gene lookup returns CDR1 MGHDK and CDR2 SYGVNS. V was shortened by 2 bases and J by 6 bases, with 13 bases between the two germline ends. CDR3 length: 15 amino acids. Written as DNA, the CDR3 is TGTGCCAGCAGTGAAGGCGTCAGGGAGTATGAAAAACTGTTTTTT. Amino acid sequence: CASSEGVREYEKLFF. Using reference TRBV25-1 and TRBJ1-4 for the parts outside the CDR3, the full variable domain is EADIYQTPRYLVIGTGKKITLECSQTMGHDKMYWYQQDPGMELHLIHYSYGVNSTEKGDLSSESTVSRIRTEHFPLTLESARPSHTSQYLCASSEGVREYEKLFFGSGTQLSVL.

The chain recombines TRBV5-6 with TRBJ2-7; 8 nucleotides line up with TRBD1. V dropped 4 bases and J dropped 3; count of bases not matched to a gene: 6. CDR1 and CDR2 from the germline V gene are SGHDT and YYEEEE. The CDR3 contains 14 residues. CDR3 nucleotides: TGTGCCAGCAGCCTGGGGGGACAGGTCTACGAGCAGTACTTC. It encodes CASSLGGQVYEQYF.

The chain recombines TRBV28 with TRBJ1-1, with 8 bases that match TRBD1. Per the germline V gene, CDR1 is MDHEN and CDR2 is SYDVKM. J lost 1 base, V lost 11 bases, and 9 bases had no gene match. The CDR3 runs 14 residues. CDR3 sequence: CAVPGGAENTEAFF. The CDR3 DNA follows: TGTGCCGTACCAGGGGGCGCCGAGAACACTGAAGCTTTCTTT.

The CDR3 nucleotides read TGTGCCAGCTCACGGACGGGGACCTACGAGCAGTACTTC. Its protein is CASSRTGTYEQYF. The chain uses TRBV27 and TRBJ2-7, with TRBD2 as a possible D gene (5 bases). CDR3 length equals 13 residues. Trimming cost V 8 bases and J 2 bases, with 13 bases left between them. Germline V gene sequence: CDR1 MNHEY, CDR2 SMNVEV (reference sequence).

The V and J genes are TRBV6-5 and TRBJ1-2; TRBD1 matches at 7 bases. V shed 6 bases, J shed 8 bases, and the junction held 12 bases outside the gene matches. CDR3 length equals 14 residues. In germline, CDR1 is MNHEY, CDR2 SVGAGI. The CDR3 sequence: CASSRGQSFRGYTF. The CDR3 DNA sequence: TGTGCCAGCAGCCGGGGACAGTCCTTTCGGGGCTACACCTTC.

The chain links TRBV18 to TRBJ1-4; D is ambiguous. Trimming removed 0 bases from V and 9 bases from J, with 17 bases in between. This CDR3 comprises 16 residues. Germline CDR1 is KGHSH and CDR2 is LQKENI. The CDR3 loop reads CASSPPSGDLGKKLFF. The CDR3, as DNA: TGTGCCAGCTCACCACCGTCGGGAGACCTGGGGAAAAAACTGTTTTTT.